One and the same sample provided the 11 T cell receptor beta chains below, sequenced in a study of PD-1 blockade in mismatch repair-deficient tumors (dated by TCRdb to 2017 to 2019). Library construction relied on the immunoSEQ multiplex PCR assay. In TCRdb, the immuneACCESS table is reduced to in-frame sequences with V and J assigned. These tables do not hold every clone; where another copy was compared, an unresolved V gene accounts for under half, and the others remain unexplained. This sample has about 24,000 clones in its table, and about 83% of those were observed once. Roughly 21% of the sample goes to the ten largest clones. The time point label for this specimen denotes: peripheral blood 12 weeks after first pembrolizumab dose. Here the sequenced sample was peripheral blood, taken 12 weeks after starting pembrolizumab. The receptors stem from an adult with mismatch repair-deficient cancer.

The V and J genes are TRBV13 and TRBJ2-7; a weak D match, TRBD1 (5 bases). CDR1 is PRHDT and CDR2 is FYEKMQ in the germline V gene (reference sequence). This CDR3 contains 14 residues. V was pared by 1 base and J by 6 bases, with 13 bases between. CDR3 amino acids: CASSLARRAGEQYF. As DNA, the CDR3 is TGTGCCAGCAGCTTAGCCCGCAGGGCCGGCGAGCAGTACTTC.

The chain carries TRBV6-6 and TRBJ2-1; 7 bases are a match to TRBD2. The CDR3 is made up of 14 amino acids. CDR1 is MNHNY, CDR2 SVGAGI, per germline (reference sequence). After removal of 11 bases from V and 3 bases from J, the junction contained 10 bases not matched to a gene. This chain's CDR3 is CAAARRESYNEQFF. In DNA form, the CDR3 reads TGTGCCGCCGCTAGGCGGGAGAGCTACAATGAGCAGTTCTTC.

This clone appeared a few times. The J gene is TRBJ2-3, the V gene TRBV5-1, with D perhaps matching TRBD2 (6 bases). The CDR3 is made up of 15 amino acids. Germline-derived CDR1 and CDR2 are SGHRS and YFSETQ. The germline V and J ends were trimmed by 1 base and 2 bases, with 11 bases remaining between them. The CDR3, as DNA: TGCGCCAGCAGCTTGTTGGGGGGATTCACAGATACGCAGTATTTT. It codes for CASSLLGGFTDTQYF.

This chain links TRBV11-2 with TRBJ2-5, with TRBD2 identical over 8 bases. The J call may be mistaken, given a closer DNA end match to TRBJ2-7. Germline-derived CDR1 and CDR2 are SGHAT and FQNNGV. This CDR3 has 14 amino acids. The chain's CDR3 is CASSFSGSGYEQYF. Here the CDR3 DNA reads TGTGCCAGCAGCTTCAGCGGGAGTGGGTACGAGCAGTACTTC.

The chain couples TRBV7-9 to TRBJ2-4; 8 bases agree with TRBD2. The J segment lost 4 bases and the V segment lost 3 bases, leaving 5 bases of the junction unmatched. CDR3 length: 15 amino acids. CDR1 is SEHNR, CDR2 FQNEAQ, per germline (reference sequence). The CDR3, as DNA: TGTGCCAGCAGCTTTTTACTAGCGGAGAAAAACATTCAGTACTTC. It codes for CASSFLLAEKNIQYF.

This chain joins TRBV11-2 and TRBJ1-4; D is unresolved. The CDR3 is 18 residues long. With 0 bases removed from V and 0 bases from J, the gap between germline ends came to 14 bases. Germline V CDR1 and CDR2: SGHAT, FQNNGV. CDR3 residues: CASSLELGRQSTNEKLFF. In DNA, the CDR3 is TGTGCCAGCAGCTTAGAATTGGGCAGGCAATCAACTAATGAAAAACTGTTTTTT. Using reference TRBV11-2 and TRBJ1-4 for the parts outside the CDR3, the full variable domain is EAGVAQSPRYKIIEKRQSVAFWCNPISGHATLYWYQQILGQGPKLLIQFQNNGVVDDSQLPKDRFSAERLKGVDSTLKIQPAKLEDSAVYLCASSLELGRQSTNEKLFFGSGTQLSVL.

The CDR3 nucleotides are TGTGCCAGCAGTATAGACGGCCAGCCCCAGCATTTT. It is translated as CASSIDGQPQHF. This chain uses TRBV28 with TRBJ1-5; D is unclear. Germline CDR1 and CDR2: MDHEN and SYDVKM. The CDR3 is made up of 12 amino acids. V dropped 5 bases and J dropped 7 bases, with 9 bases sitting between them.

Worth noting for this clone: At one of its ends the junction is not consistent with the germline gene, which may arise from a read error. The rearrangement joins TRBV28 to TRBJ1-4, with TRBD1 identical over 9 bases. Germline V gene lookup returns CDR1 MDHEN and CDR2 SYDVKM. The CDR3 length is 11 residues. This chain's CDR3 is CASSDRQGGHF. Written as DNA, the CDR3 is TGTGCCAGCAGTGATCGACAGGGGGGCCATTTT.

This sequence joins TRBV6-6 and TRBJ2-2; 9 bases are shared with TRBD2. V dropped 6 bases and J dropped 3; count of bases not matched to a gene: 5. Germline V gives CDR1 MNHNY, CDR2 SVGAGI (reference sequence). CDR3 length: 15 amino acids. In DNA form, the CDR3 reads TGTGCCAGCAGATTGACTAGCGGATACACCGGGGAGCTGTTTTTT. Translated: CASRLTSGYTGELFF.

Here the CDR3 reads CASSPRLAGGKNIQYF. CDR3 coding DNA: TGTGCCAGCAGCCCCAGACTAGCGGGAGGCAAAAACATTCAGTACTTC. J is TRBJ2-4 and V is TRBV5-4; 13 bases match TRBD2. The CDR3 sequence is 16 residues long. Germline trimming cut 4 bases from V and 3 bases from J; bases unmatched to any gene: 4. Germline CDR1 reads SGHNT; CDR2 reads YYREEE (reference sequence).

This clone appeared a few times. The rearrangement uses TRBV2 and TRBJ2-7, with D perhaps matching TRBD2 (7 bases). The CDR3 contains 14 residues. Looked up from germline, CDR1 is SNHLY and CDR2 is FYNNEI. V was clipped by 7 bases and J by 5 bases, with 18 bases between them. CDR3 coding DNA: TGTGCCAGCAAGCGGGGACGGACAGAAGACGAGCAGTACTTC. Translation: CASKRGRTEDEQYF.